These 12 T cell receptor beta chains share one sample of origin, sequenced in a study of cytomegalovirus exposure and HLA in healthy donors. The PCR had 60 Vbeta and 13 Jbeta primers. Assay: immunoSEQ multiplex PCR; the TCRdb copy retains only in-frame clones and omits some. Among 90,000 to 110,000 clones listed, 77% were seen once. The specimen sequenced was PBMCs. Receptors were obtained from a middle-aged woman in good health and CMV-seropositive.

This chain joins TRBV9 and TRBJ1-2, with 7 bases lining up with TRBD1. The CDR3 extends over 13 amino acids. In germline, CDR1 is SGDLS, CDR2 YYNGEE. Unmatched junction bases numbered 5, after V lost 4 bases and J lost 5 bases. The DNA for the CDR3 is TGTGCCAGCAGCCAGGGGGGATCTTATGGCTACACCTTC. As protein: CASSQGGSYGYTF.

The CDR3: CAISYPSGRASYEQYF. CDR3 in DNA: TGTGCCATCAGTTATCCTTCCGGGAGGGCCTCCTACGAGCAGTACTTC. V and J are TRBV10-3 and TRBJ2-7; TRBD2 agrees at 8 bases. The CDR3 runs 16 residues. The trim removed 5 bases at V and 0 bases at J, leaving 9 bases unmatched. Germline V gives CDR1 ENHRY, CDR2 SYGVKD.

This clone was observed once. V is TRBV20-1 and J is TRBJ2-1, with a tentative D call TRBD1 (6 bases). CDR3 length equals 11 residues. In germline, CDR1 is DFQATT, CDR2 SNEGSKA (reference sequence). V was pared by 4 bases and J by 6 bases, with 7 bases between. In nucleotides, the CDR3 is TGCAGTGCTATGGACAGCAATGAGCAGTTCTTC. Translating gives CSAMDSNEQFF.

This chain joins TRBV5-1 and TRBJ2-1; 8 bases are a match to TRBD1. The V gene's germline CDR1 is SGHRS and CDR2 YFSETQ. Trimming cost V 2 bases and J 7 bases; bases outside gene matches: 11. The CDR3 contains 16 residues. The DNA for the CDR3 is TGCGCCAGCAGCTTTGGACAGGGTGGGTTGGGGAATGAGCAGTTCTTC. This codes for CASSFGQGGLGNEQFF.

This rearrangement joins TRBV11-2 to TRBJ2-7; 8 positions match TRBD1. Per the germline V gene, CDR1 is SGHAT and CDR2 is FQNNGV. This CDR3 has 16 residues. J was trimmed by 0 bases and V by 1 base; bases with no gene match: 5. The CDR3 region is CASSLGGTGSSYEQYF. CDR3 DNA: TGTGCCAGCAGCTTAGGTGGGACAGGAAGCTCCTACGAGCAGTACTTC.

There are a few counts of this clone. The chain employs TRBV6-5 and TRBJ1-4; 8 bases map to TRBD1. The V gene end was trimmed by 0 bases and the J gene end by 7 bases; junction bases not matched to a gene: 4. There are 15 residues in the CDR3. The germline V gene has CDR1 MNHEY and CDR2 SVGAGI. The CDR3 sequence: CASSYSGQGSEKLFF. CDR3 DNA sequence: TGTGCCAGCAGTTACTCTGGACAGGGAAGTGAAAAACTGTTTTTT.

About this clone: Mismatch with germline at one junction end may stem from a read error. The chain employs TRBV19 and TRBJ2-1, with D unclear. Per the germline V gene, CDR1 is LNHDA and CDR2 is SQIVND (reference sequence). CDR3 size: 13 residues. The CDR3 reads CASSIHSYNEQFF. The CDR3 coding sequence is TGTGCCAGCAGTATCCATTCCTACAATGAGCAGTTCTTC.

In its sample, this clone was seen once. The chain is built from TRBV5-4 and TRBJ1-1; 7 bases agree with TRBD1. The CDR3 consists of 15 residues. CDR1 is SGHNT and CDR2 is YYREEE in the germline V gene (reference sequence). V was pared by 2 bases and J by 0 bases, with 4 bases of the junction left unmatched. The CDR3 protein is CASSFIDRVNTEAFF. CDR3 DNA: TGTGCCAGCAGCTTTATCGACAGGGTGAACACTGAAGCTTTCTTT.

The chain employs TRBV10-3 and TRBJ2-2; 8 nucleotides match TRBD2. Germline CDR1 reads ENHRY; CDR2 reads SYGVKD. The CDR3 has 16 residues. The J segment lost 2 bases and the V segment lost 2 bases, leaving 4 bases of the junction unmatched. For the CDR3, the DNA is TGTGCCATCAGTGAGAGAAGCGGGAGTAACACCGGGGAGCTGTTTTTT. This translates into CAISERSGSNTGELFF.

This clone appeared once. The chain links TRBV29-1 to TRBJ2-3; 8 positions agree with TRBD1. This CDR3 comprises 14 residues. With 6 bases clipped from V and 1 base from J, the junction kept 6 bases outside the gene matches. Germline V gives CDR1 SQVTM, CDR2 ANQGSEA. The CDR3 loop is CSVAGGAGTDTQYF. CDR3 in DNA: TGCAGCGTCGCAGGGGGCGCCGGCACAGATACGCAGTATTTT.

V usage is TRBV4-2 and J usage is TRBJ1-2, with 8 bases aligning to TRBD1. V was pared by 0 bases and J by 6 bases, with 9 bases of the junction left unmatched. CDR3 size: 16 residues. Germline V gene data show CDR1 as LGHNA and CDR2 as YNFKEQ. The CDR3 nucleotides read TGTGCCAGCAGCCAAGATCGAGCTGGACAGGGCCATGGCTACACCTTC. Protein: CASSQDRAGQGHGYTF.

This clone was counted only a few times. The chain joins TRBV4-1 to TRBJ1-3, with 7 nucleotides matching TRBD1. CDR1 is MGHRA, CDR2 YSYEKL, per germline. J lost 1 base, V lost 2 bases, and 8 bases had no gene match. There are 17 residues in the CDR3. CDR3 amino acids: CASSQRSRQGSGNTIYF. The CDR3 nucleotides are TGCGCCAGCAGCCAAAGGTCGAGACAGGGTTCTGGAAACACCATATATTTT.